Listed below are T cell receptor beta chains from one sample, sequenced in a study of identical twins. TCRdb reprocessed the 5' RACE reads with MiXCR, giving one entry per CDR3 protein. The sample contains approximately 1.8 million distinct CDR3 sequences, about 32% of which appear only once. The specimen sequenced was cord blood. Receptor source: a newborn girl in good health. Each CDR3 is given with its conserved first and last residue. A D gene is named only where the DNA matches it firmly. Not every row has a clone size; where given, it reads once, few, many or a size class.

j_gene: TRBJ2-1
d_gene: NA
v_gene: TRBV4-1
abundance: NA
CDR3aa: CASSQALRRKSYNEQFF
CDR3nt: TGCGCCAGCAGCCAAGCACTACGGCGCAAATCCTACAATGAGCAGTTCTTC

j_gene: TRBJ2-2
d_gene: NA
v_gene: TRBV6-1
abundance: once
CDR3aa: CASSATGFVGELFF
CDR3nt: TGTGCCAGCAGTGCAACTGGATTCGTCGGGGAGCTGTTTTTT

j_gene: TRBJ1-5
d_gene: NA
v_gene: TRBV6-1
abundance: NA
CDR3aa: CASSDGFFSNQPQHF
CDR3nt: TGTGCCAGCAGTGATGGGTTCTTTAGCAATCAGCCCCAGCATTTT

j_gene: TRBJ2-1
d_gene: TRBD2
v_gene: TRBV20-1
abundance: few
CDR3aa: CSAPTGTSGIINEQFF
CDR3nt: TGCAGTGCTCCCACCGGGACTAGCGGGATTATCAATGAGCAGTTCTTC

j_gene: TRBJ2-7
d_gene: NA
v_gene: TRBV18
abundance: few
CDR3aa: CASSLIPDRSYEQYF
CDR3nt: TGTGCCAGCTCACTCATTCCGGACCGATCCTACGAGCAGTACTTC

j_gene: TRBJ2-1
d_gene: TRBD2
v_gene: TRBV6-1
abundance: NA
CDR3aa: CASRETSGGPYNEQFF
CDR3nt: TGTGCCAGCAGGGAGACTAGCGGGGGGCCTTACAATGAGCAGTTCTTC

j_gene: TRBJ2-7
d_gene: NA
v_gene: TRBV3-1
abundance: NA
CDR3aa: CASSQSQLEQYF
CDR3nt: TGTGCCAGCAGCCAATCCCAACTTGAGCAGTACTTC

j_gene: TRBJ2-1
d_gene: NA
v_gene: TRBV10-3
abundance: NA
CDR3aa: CAISVASRALYNEQFF
CDR3nt: TGTGCCATCAGTGTGGCTAGTAGGGCCCTCTACAATGAGCAGTTCTTC

j_gene: TRBJ2-3
d_gene: NA
v_gene: TRBV28
abundance: NA
CDR3aa: CAIVSTDTQYF
CDR3nt: TGTGCCATCGTGAGCACAGATACGCAGTATTTT

j_gene: TRBJ2-3
d_gene: TRBD2
v_gene: TRBV7-2
abundance: NA
CDR3aa: CAGSETSGITDTQYF
CDR3nt: TGTGCCGGCAGCGAGACTAGCGGGATCACAGATACGCAGTATTTT

j_gene: TRBJ2-7
d_gene: NA
v_gene: TRBV27
abundance: many
CDR3aa: CASSRNSYEQYF
CDR3nt: TGTGCCAGCAGCCGAAACTCCTACGAGCAGTACTTC

j_gene: TRBJ1-6
d_gene: NA
v_gene: TRBV11-1
abundance: NA
CDR3aa: CASSLYPIRLSSSSYNSPLHF
CDR3nt: TGTGCCAGCAGCTTATACCCTATCCGACTTAGCTCGAGCTCCTATAATTCACCCCTCCACTTT

j_gene: TRBJ1-2
d_gene: NA
v_gene: TRBV28
abundance: many
CDR3aa: CASRYTPGSIANYGYTF
CDR3nt: TGTGCCAGCAGGTATACTCCTGGCAGCATAGCTAACTATGGCTACACCTTC

j_gene: TRBJ2-1
d_gene: NA
v_gene: TRBV6-5
abundance: NA
CDR3aa: CASSYSSPSSSYNEQFF
CDR3nt: TGTGCCAGCAGTTACTCGAGCCCATCAAGCTCCTACAATGAGCAGTTCTTC

j_gene: TRBJ2-7
d_gene: NA
v_gene: TRBV27
abundance: few
CDR3aa: CASSRRATSYEQYF
CDR3nt: TGTGCCAGCTCCAGGCGGGCAACTTCCTACGAGCAGTACTTC

j_gene: TRBJ1-6
d_gene: NA
v_gene: TRBV20-1
abundance: few
CDR3aa: CSAPLLNSPLHF
CDR3nt: TGCAGTGCTCCTCTTCTCAATTCACCCCTCCACTTT

j_gene: TRBJ1-4
d_gene: NA
v_gene: TRBV6-1
abundance: NA
CDR3aa: CASRPWPDEKLFF
CDR3nt: TGTGCCAGCAGGCCGTGGCCCGATGAAAAACTGTTTTTT

j_gene: TRBJ2-7
d_gene: TRBD2
v_gene: TRBV4-2
abundance: NA
CDR3aa: CASSQNPHGGAVSYEQYF
CDR3nt: TGTGCCAGCAGCCAAAACCCGCACGGGGGGGCCGTTTCCTACGAGCAGTACTTC

j_gene: TRBJ1-1
d_gene: NA
v_gene: TRBV27
abundance: few
CDR3aa: CASSLRRGGKNTEAFF
CDR3nt: TGTGCCAGCAGTTTACGCCGGGGGGGAAAGAACACTGAAGCTTTCTTT

j_gene: TRBJ2-7
d_gene: TRBD2
v_gene: TRBV29-1
abundance: NA
CDR3aa: CSVILAGGGGVQYF
CDR3nt: TGCAGCGTTATACTAGCGGGAGGAGGTGGGGTGCAGTACTTC

j_gene: TRBJ2-7
d_gene: NA
v_gene: TRBV4-1
abundance: many
CDR3aa: CASSPWSGLGYEQYF
CDR3nt: TGCGCCAGCAGCCCCTGGTCCGGACTGGGCTACGAGCAGTACTTC

j_gene: TRBJ2-7
d_gene: NA
v_gene: TRBV20-1
abundance: few
CDR3aa: CSARGGWTNYEQYF
CDR3nt: TGCAGTGCTAGAGGGGGGTGGACAAACTACGAGCAGTACTTC

j_gene: TRBJ1-4
d_gene: NA
v_gene: TRBV4-2
abundance: NA
CDR3aa: CASSRAAGDEKLFF
CDR3nt: TGTGCCAGCAGCCGCGCGGCAGGAGATGAAAAACTGTTTTTT

j_gene: TRBJ2-1
d_gene: TRBD2
v_gene: TRBV7-7
abundance: few
CDR3aa: CASSPNRTSANEQFF
CDR3nt: TGTGCTAGCAGCCCTAACCGGACTAGCGCAAATGAGCAGTTCTTC

j_gene: TRBJ2-3
d_gene: TRBD2
v_gene: TRBV20-1
abundance: few
CDR3aa: CSALPYLAGRFADTQYF
CDR3nt: TGCAGTGCTCTCCCTTATCTCGCCGGGAGGTTCGCAGATACGCAGTATTTT

j_gene: TRBJ2-5
d_gene: TRBD1
v_gene: TRBV6-5
abundance: many
CDR3aa: CASSYSRAGGEKTQYF
CDR3nt: TGTGCCAGCAGTTACTCGAGGGCAGGGGGCGAGAAGACCCAGTACTTC

j_gene: TRBJ2-4
d_gene: NA
v_gene: TRBV12-3/TRBV12-4
abundance: NA
CDR3aa: CASRTSLGVAKNIQYF
CDR3nt: TGTGCCAGCAGAACCTCTTTGGGGGTAGCCAAAAACATTCAGTACTTC

j_gene: TRBJ2-4
d_gene: NA
v_gene: TRBV6-1
abundance: few
CDR3aa: CASSHRTLAKNIQYF
CDR3nt: TGTGCCAGCAGTCATCGGACACTAGCCAAAAACATTCAGTACTTC

j_gene: TRBJ2-1
d_gene: TRBD2
v_gene: TRBV20-1
abundance: few
CDR3aa: CSALGTTLYNEQFF
CDR3nt: TGCAGTGCCCTAGGGACTACCCTGTACAATGAGCAGTTCTTC

j_gene: TRBJ2-3
d_gene: NA
v_gene: TRBV18
abundance: once
CDR3aa: CASSPRAPGGTDTQYF
CDR3nt: TGTGCCAGCTCACCAAGGGCACCTGGGGGCACAGATACGCAGTATTTT

j_gene: TRBJ1-3
d_gene: NA
v_gene: TRBV27
abundance: NA
CDR3aa: CASSLPRNTIYF
CDR3nt: TGTGCCAGCAGTTTACCCAGAAACACCATATATTTT

j_gene: TRBJ2-4
d_gene: NA
v_gene: TRBV7-2
abundance: NA
CDR3aa: CASSLGSANVKNIQYF
CDR3nt: TGTGCCAGCAGCTTAGGGTCGGCGAACGTGAAAAACATTCAGTACTTC

j_gene: TRBJ2-3
d_gene: TRBD1
v_gene: TRBV10-3
abundance: few
CDR3aa: CAISRDRGISTDTQYF
CDR3nt: TGTGCCATCAGCCGGGACAGGGGGATTAGCACAGATACGCAGTATTTT

j_gene: TRBJ2-7
d_gene: NA
v_gene: TRBV6-2/TRBV6-3
abundance: few
CDR3aa: CATRPSPVLPSYEQYF
CDR3nt: TGTGCCACCCGACCTAGCCCGGTCCTCCCCTCCTACGAGCAGTACTTC

j_gene: TRBJ2-4
d_gene: NA
v_gene: TRBV5-1
abundance: few
CDR3aa: CASSLKLVGHLAKNIQYF
CDR3nt: TGCGCCAGCAGCTTGAAGTTAGTAGGGCACTTAGCCAAAAACATTCAGTACTTC

j_gene: TRBJ2-1
d_gene: NA
v_gene: TRBV4-1
abundance: NA
CDR3aa: CASSQARGNCPSYNEQFF
CDR3nt: TGCGCCAGCAGCCAAGCAAGAGGGAACTGCCCATCCTACAATGAGCAGTTCTTC

j_gene: TRBJ2-3
d_gene: TRBD2
v_gene: TRBV4-2
abundance: NA
CDR3aa: CASSQDSSGGHTDTQYF
CDR3nt: TGTGCCAGCAGCCAAGATTCTAGCGGGGGTCACACAGATACGCAGTATTTT

j_gene: TRBJ2-5
d_gene: NA
v_gene: TRBV7-9
abundance: few
CDR3aa: CASPSPMDLNLQETQYF
CDR3nt: TGTGCCAGCCCGTCCCCCATGGATCTAAACCTCCAAGAGACCCAGTACTTC

j_gene: TRBJ2-5
d_gene: NA
v_gene: TRBV11-2
abundance: many
CDR3aa: CASSLDLQETQYF
CDR3nt: TGTGCCAGCAGCTTGGATCTACAAGAGACCCAGTACTTC

j_gene: TRBJ2-2
d_gene: TRBD2
v_gene: TRBV28
abundance: few
CDR3aa: CASSEPSGRSGELFF
CDR3nt: TGTGCCAGCAGCGAGCCTAGCGGGAGATCCGGGGAGCTGTTTTTT

j_gene: TRBJ2-7
d_gene: NA
v_gene: TRBV3-1
abundance: NA
CDR3aa: CASSHLTRDEQYF
CDR3nt: TGTGCCAGCAGCCATCTAACTAGGGACGAGCAGTACTTC

j_gene: TRBJ2-7
d_gene: TRBD1
v_gene: TRBV7-2
abundance: few
CDR3aa: CASSKNRGRGYEQYF
CDR3nt: TGTGCCAGCAGCAAAAACAGGGGGCGCGGATACGAGCAGTACTTC

j_gene: TRBJ2-3
d_gene: TRBD2
v_gene: TRBV4-2
abundance: NA
CDR3aa: CASSQDLREPFTDTQYF
CDR3nt: TGTGCCAGCAGCCAAGATTTGCGGGAGCCATTCACAGATACGCAGTATTTT

j_gene: TRBJ2-1
d_gene: NA
v_gene: TRBV24-1
abundance: NA
CDR3aa: CATSDPGGVSYNGQFF
CDR3nt: TGTGCCACCAGTGATCCCGGCGGGGTCTCCTACAATGGGCAGTTCTTC